These T cell receptor beta chains were read from a single sample in a study of technical replicates of blood from a few donors. Sequencing was performed with immunoSEQ multiplex PCR; in TCRdb, only in-frame clones are kept and a portion is missing. The sample lists almost 55,000 clones, approximately 94% occurring once. Specimen: T cells isolated from PBMCs. The source of these receptors is a human donor in good health. CDR3s include the opening cysteine and the closing phenylalanine or tryptophan. Fields, in order: clone size, D gene, CDR3 length, J gene, V gene, CDR3 protein, CDR3 DNA. The D gene is left open where the match is weak. Clone size is given for some rows only: seen once, a few or many times, or a class if the clone is expanded.

NA,NA,14,TRBJ1-5,TRBV6-5,CASRPPDRNQPQHF,TGTGCCAGCAGACCCCCAGACAGGAATCAGCCCCAGCATTTT
NA,TRBD1,16,TRBJ2-7,TRBV5-5,CASSRIGTGITGEQYF,TGTGCCAGCAGCCGGATCGGGACAGGGATAACTGGCGAGCAGTACTTC
NA,NA,14,TRBJ1-2,TRBV11-3,CASSRGQVNYGYTF,TGTGCCAGCAGCCGAGGACAAGTCAACTATGGCTACACCTTC
NA,NA,15,TRBJ2-5,TRBV28,CASSFFRGPKETQYF,TGTGCCAGCAGTTTTTTCCGGGGTCCTAAAGAGACCCAGTACTTC
NA,NA,14,TRBJ1-1,TRBV7-8,CASSLGRASTEAFF,TGTGCCAGCAGCTTGGGCAGGGCTTCCACTGAAGCTTTCTTT
NA,TRBD2,14,TRBJ2-1,TRBV5-4,CASSLSGSKNEQFF,TGTGCCAGCAGCTTGAGCGGGAGCAAGAATGAGCAGTTCTTC
NA,NA,15,TRBJ1-1,TRBV7-9,CASSFWGLEDTEAFF,TGTGCCAGCAGCTTTTGGGGCCTTGAGGACACTGAAGCTTTCTTT
NA,NA,13,TRBJ1-1,TRBV15,CATRGGMNTEAFF,TGTGCCACCAGGGGGGGGATGAACACTGAAGCTTTCTTT
NA,NA,14,TRBJ2-5,TRBV11-2,CASSLWPPQETQYF,TGTGCCAGCAGCTTATGGCCTCCCCAAGAGACCCAGTACTTC
NA,TRBD2,16,TRBJ2-3,TRBV5-1,CASSLGLAGGSDTQYF,TGCGCCAGCAGCTTGGGTTTAGCGGGAGGCTCAGATACGCAGTATTTT
NA,TRBD1,17,TRBJ1-2,TRBV7-2,CASSQTGTGLPYYGYTF,TGTGCCAGCAGCCAAACCGGGACAGGGCTTCCCTACTATGGCTACACCTTC
NA,NA,15,TRBJ2-1,TRBV9,CASSVGLGRGNEQFF,TGTGCCAGCAGCGTAGGTCTAGGTCGGGGCAATGAGCAGTTCTTC
NA,NA,11,TRBJ2-2,TRBV6-5,CASSRLGELFF,TGTGCCAGCTCGAGACTTGGGGAGCTGTTTTTT
NA,NA,14,TRBJ2-1,TRBV10-1,CASSDGRGYNEQFF,TGCGCCAGCAGTGATGGCCGGGGGTACAATGAGCAGTTCTTC
NA,TRBD2,13,TRBJ2-5,TRBV11-2,CASSFGLGETQYF,TGTGCCAGCAGCTTCGGACTAGGGGAGACCCAGTACTTC
NA,TRBD1,15,TRBJ2-7,TRBV6-5,CASSFGQGASYEQYF,TGTGCCAGCAGTTTTGGACAGGGCGCGTCCTACGAGCAGTACTTC
few,TRBD1,17,TRBJ1-6,TRBV7-9,CASSPDRGVAYNSPLHF,TGTGCCAGCAGCCCAGACAGGGGGGTTGCCTATAATTCACCCCTCCACTTT
NA,TRBD1,15,TRBJ1-4,TRBV5-1,CASSSTGATNEKLFF,TGCGCCAGCAGTTCTACAGGGGCAACTAATGAAAAACTGTTTTTT
NA,NA,14,TRBJ1-2,TRBV7-9,CASSRTDRSYGYTF,TGTGCCAGCAGCCGAACCGACAGATCCTATGGCTACACCTTC
NA,NA,16,TRBJ2-7,TRBV11-3,CASSPNRQDSIYEQYF,TGTGCCAGCAGCCCTAATCGACAGGATTCAATCTACGAGCAGTACTTC
NA,NA,18,TRBJ1-4,TRBV28,CASSDRDKVGATNEKLFF,TGTGCCAGCAGTGACCGGGACAAGGTTGGGGCAACTAATGAAAAACTGTTTTTT
NA,TRBD2,16,TRBJ2-2,TRBV11-2,CASSTLKRERPGELFF,TGTGCCAGCAGCACATTAAAGCGGGAGCGGCCCGGGGAGCTGTTTTTT
once,NA,12,TRBJ2-5,TRBV5-4,CASSGFEETQYF,TGTGCCAGCAGCGGCTTCGAAGAGACCCAGTACTTC
NA,TRBD1,17,TRBJ1-2,TRBV5-1,CASSPSPRQGRRFGYTF,TGCGCCAGCAGCCCTTCCCCGAGACAGGGGAGACGATTCGGCTACACCTTC
NA,NA,13,TRBJ2-7,TRBV7-8,CASSWASVYEQYF,TGTGCCAGCAGCTGGGCTAGCGTCTACGAGCAGTACTTC
NA,TRBD1,13,TRBJ2-7,TRBV5-4,CASSMTGAYEQYF,TGTGCCAGCAGCATGACAGGGGCCTACGAGCAGTACTTC
NA,TRBD1,14,TRBJ1-2,TRBV28,CASSGQGQGHGYTF,TGTGCCAGCAGTGGACAGGGACAGGGACATGGCTACACCTTC
NA,NA,17,TRBJ1-2,TRBV11-3,CASSLSVDSFISYGYTF,TGTGCCAGCAGCTTATCGGTCGACAGCTTTATTTCCTATGGCTACACCTTC
NA,NA,13,TRBJ2-4,TRBV28,CATRTGNKNIQYF,TGTGCCACCCGTACAGGGAATAAAAACATTCAGTACTTC
NA,TRBD2,15,TRBJ2-5,TRBV5-1,CASILAGGSQETQYF,TGCGCCAGCATACTAGCGGGAGGGAGCCAAGAGACCCAGTACTTC
NA,NA,13,TRBJ2-1,TRBV7-9,CAVRRQIYNEQFF,TGTGCAGTTAGGCGACAGATATACAATGAGCAGTTCTTC
NA,TRBD2,15,TRBJ2-4,TRBV28,CASSLSGGGKNIQYF,TGTGCCAGCAGTTTATCGGGGGGGGGCAAAAACATTCAGTACTTC
once,NA,18,TRBJ1-5,TRBV11-2,CASSLGSGQPYSNQPQHF,TGTGCCAGCAGCTTAGGAAGTGGCCAACCTTATAGCAATCAGCCCCAGCATTTT
NA,NA,13,TRBJ1-5,TRBV7-9,CASSASGDQPQHF,TGTGCCAGCAGCGCGTCAGGGGATCAGCCCCAGCATTTT
NA,TRBD2,19,TRBJ2-3,TRBV7-8,CASSLELGLAGDSTDTQYF,TGTGCCAGCAGCTTAGAATTGGGACTAGCGGGAGATAGCACAGATACGCAGTATTTT
NA,NA,14,TRBJ1-1,TRBV6-6,CASSYSGRNTEAFF,TGTGCCAGCAGTTACTCGGGCAGGAACACTGAAGCTTTCTTT
NA,NA,12,TRBJ1-2,TRBV7-9,CASRQGTDGYTF,TGTGCCAGCAGACAGGGTACGGATGGCTACACCTTC
NA,NA,16,TRBJ2-1,TRBV11-2,CASSLRSPGSRNEQFF,TGTGCCAGCAGCTTAAGGTCACCGGGTTCGCGCAATGAGCAGTTCTTC
once,NA,14,TRBJ2-3,TRBV29-1,CSVERGLATDTQYF,TGCAGCGTTGAAAGGGGACTCGCCACAGATACGCAGTATTTT
NA,TRBD1,16,TRBJ2-1,TRBV7-9,CASSLGDRAEGNEQFF,TGTGCCAGCAGCCTTGGCGACAGGGCCGAGGGCAATGAGCAGTTCTTC
few,TRBD1,14,TRBJ1-1,TRBV5-1,CASSLGTGNTEAFF,TGCGCCAGCAGCTTAGGGACAGGGAACACTGAAGCTTTCTTT
NA,NA,18,TRBJ2-5,TRBV5-1,CASSLFLAEGEVFETQYF,TGCGCCAGCAGCTTATTTCTGGCGGAGGGTGAAGTTTTCGAGACCCAGTACTTC
NA,NA,14,TRBJ2-2,TRBV5-6,CASSPGQNTGELFF,TGTGCCAGCAGCCCGGGACAGAACACCGGGGAGCTGTTTTTT
once,NA,11,TRBJ1-1,TRBV20-1,CSAWGGTQAFF,TGCAGTGCTTGGGGCGGGACGCAAGCTTTCTTT
NA,NA,13,TRBJ2-3,TRBV14,CASSQARGDTQYF,TGTGCCAGCAGCCAAGCCAGGGGAGATACGCAGTATTTT
NA,NA,15,TRBJ1-3,TRBV28,CASSFLGASGNTIYF,TGTGCCAGCAGTTTTTTAGGAGCCTCTGGAAACACCATATATTTT
NA,TRBD1,13,TRBJ2-7,TRBV5-1,CASTDPGQPKQYF,TGCGCCAGCACCGACCCGGGACAGCCCAAGCAGTACTTC
NA,NA,14,TRBJ1-1,TRBV11-2,CASSLSSMNTEAFF,TGTGCCAGCAGCTTGAGTAGCATGAACACTGAAGCTTTCTTT
NA,TRBD1,16,TRBJ1-2,TRBV15,CATSSAGTGASRGYTF,TGTGCCACCAGCAGCGCCGGGACAGGGGCTAGTCGTGGCTACACCTTC
NA,TRBD1,14,TRBJ1-2,TRBV18,CASSPDRGVSGYTF,TGTGCCAGCTCACCGGACAGGGGGGTCAGCGGCTACACCTTC
NA,TRBD2,15,TRBJ2-1,TRBV6-5,CASSPSLAGGHEQFF,TGTGCCAGCAGCCCGTCACTAGCGGGAGGCCATGAGCAGTTCTTC
NA,NA,13,TRBJ1-1,TRBV10-2,CASSFGGGHVAFF,TGCGCCAGCAGTTTCGGCGGGGGCCATGTAGCTTTCTTT
NA,NA,16,TRBJ2-2,TRBV5-1,CASRLEGSRGTGELFF,TGCGCCAGCAGACTGGAGGGGTCGAGAGGCACCGGGGAGCTGTTTTTT
NA,NA,14,TRBJ1-2,TRBV7-3,CASSLTRADYGYTF,TGTGCCAGCAGCTTAACGAGGGCAGATTATGGCTACACCTTC
once,TRBD1,14,TRBJ1-2,TRBV15,CATRETGGADGYTF,TGTGCCACCAGAGAGACAGGGGGCGCGGATGGCTACACCTTC
once,NA,13,TRBJ2-5,TRBV7-9,CASTRTDQETQYF,TGTGCCAGCACCCGGACAGATCAAGAGACCCAGTACTTC
NA,NA,15,TRBJ1-3,TRBV5-6,CASSLGRGSGNTIYF,TGTGCCAGCAGCTTGGGACGGGGTAGTGGGAACACCATATATTTT
NA,TRBD2,12,TRBJ2-5,TRBV28,CASLREGETQYF,TGTGCCAGCCTAAGGGAGGGAGAGACCCAGTACTTC